A selection of T cell receptor beta chains follows, all from one sample in a study of T cells after yellow fever vaccination. MiXCR, run by TCRdb on the 5' RACE reads, gives a single entry per CDR3 protein. The table lists about 400,000 distinct CDR3 sequences, under 14% of them singletons. The specimen was PBMCs, collected on the day of the first yellow fever vaccination. The receptors derive from a man aged 18 to 30 who received the YFV17D yellow fever vaccine. CDR3s include the opening cysteine and the closing phenylalanine or tryptophan. The D gene is left open where the match is weak. The size entry is marked missing in some rows and otherwise reads once, few, many or a size class.

clone_size j_call d_call v_call cdr3_aa cdr3_nt
. TRBJ1-2 . TRBV6-1 CASSGIQGDNGYTF TGTGCCAGCAGTGGGATACAGGGAGACAATGGCTACACCTTC
. TRBJ1-3 . TRBV12-3/TRBV12-4 CASSLSENTIYF TGTGCCAGCAGTTTGTCCGAAAACACCATATATTTT
. TRBJ2-2 TRBD2 TRBV11-1 CASSFSITLRGRVNTGELFF TGTGCCAGCAGCTTTTCCATCACTCTCCGGGGGAGGGTAAACACCGGGGAGCTGTTTTTT
few TRBJ2-3 . TRBV20-1 CSASGVGDTQYF TGCAGTGCTAGTGGAGTAGGAGATACGCAGTATTTT
. TRBJ2-7 TRBD1 TRBV12-3/TRBV12-4 CASNRQGAEQYF TGTGCCAGCAATAGACAGGGGGCCGAGCAGTACTTC
few TRBJ2-7 . TRBV4-3 CASSTQQGWYEQYF TGCGCCAGCAGCACCCAACAGGGTTGGTACGAGCAGTACTTC
. TRBJ1-1 . TRBV11-1 CASRTSGGAFF TGTGCCAGCAGAACGAGTGGGGGAGCTTTCTTT
few TRBJ2-1 TRBD1 TRBV4-1 CASSQSPDRVPYNEQFF TGCGCCAGCAGCCAATCCCCGGACAGGGTCCCCTACAATGAGCAGTTCTTC
many TRBJ2-3 . TRBV11-2 CASTWALDTQYF TGTGCCAGCACATGGGCCTTGGATACGCAGTATTTT
few TRBJ1-4 TRBD1 TRBV2 CASSETGGQKLFF TGTGCCAGCAGTGAGACAGGGGGCCAAAAACTGTTTTTT
many TRBJ2-7 TRBD2 TRBV28 CASSLGLAGTYEQYF TGTGCCAGCAGTTTGGGACTAGCGGGGACCTACGAGCAGTACTTC
few TRBJ1-2 TRBD1 TRBV7-9 CASSLGGTAYGYTF TGTGCCAGCAGCTTAGGAGGGACAGCCTATGGCTACACCTTC
. TRBJ2-3 TRBD1 TRBV6-2/TRBV6-3 CASGEDRAYTDTQYF TGTGCCAGCGGCGAGGACAGGGCCTACACAGATACGCAGTATTTT
. TRBJ2-1 . TRBV21-1 CASSKGSGYRGAHNEQFF TGTGCCAGCAGCAAAGGTAGTGGGTATCGGGGCGCACACAATGAGCAGTTCTTC